One sample yielded the 9 T cell receptor beta chains listed below, sequenced in a study of shared clonotypes between healthy human individuals. TCRdb's copy holds only in-frame clones and misses some; the assay was immunoSEQ multiplex PCR. The sample has about 480,000 clones; about 75% are singletons. Sequenced input: PBMCs. The source of these receptors is a woman aged 40-49 years in good health. Some clones in this sample may be carry-over from other donors' samples.

This chain links TRBV11-2 with TRBJ1-2; D is ambiguous. There are 13 residues in the CDR3. Germline CDR1 reads SGHAT; CDR2 reads FQNNGV. Trimming cost V 8 bases and J 3 bases, with 13 bases left between them. The CDR3 DNA is TGTGCCAGCGGCTCGGGCAGCCACTATGGCTACACCTTC. Its protein is CASGSGSHYGYTF.

This chain uses TRBV27 with TRBJ2-7; possible D gene TRBD1, 5 bases. Trimming shortened V by 4 bases and J by 5 bases, and 12 bases separated the two germline ends. CDR1 and CDR2 from the germline V gene are MNHEY and SMNVEV (reference sequence). This CDR3 has 13 residues. The CDR3 nucleotides are TGTGCCAGCAGTTCCTACAGGACCCACGAGCAGTACTTC. It specifies CASSSYRTHEQYF.

This chain joins TRBV7-6 and TRBJ2-3; D is unclear. V was pared by 1 base and J by 5 bases, with 4 bases between. CDR1 is SGHVS and CDR2 is FNYEAQ in the germline V gene. There are 12 residues in the CDR3. The CDR3 DNA sequence: TGTGCCAGCAGCTTAGACGGAGATACGCAGTATTTT. The encoded protein is CASSLDGDTQYF.

This sequence joins TRBV7-9 and TRBJ2-7; D perhaps matches TRBD1 (6 bases). V shed 3 bases and J shed 7 bases, with 16 bases lying between them. The CDR3 is made up of 14 amino acids. Germline CDR1 and CDR2: SEHNR and FQNEAQ (reference sequence). The DNA for the CDR3 is TGTGCCAGCAGCTTGGGGACACCTCCGCAAGAGCAGTACTTC. Residues: CASSLGTPPQEQYF. Complete variable domain (other parts from reference TRBV7-9 and TRBJ2-7): DTGVSQNPRHKITKRGQNVTFRCDPISEHNRLYWYRQTLGQGPEFLTYFQNEAQLEKSRLLSDRFSAERPKGSFSTLEIQRTEQGDSAMYLCASSLGTPPQEQYFGPGTRLTVT.

V is TRBV27 and J is TRBJ2-1, with 13 positions matching TRBD2. Trimming removed 4 bases from V and 7 bases from J; junction bases left unmatched: 4. The length of the CDR3 is 15 residues. Per the germline V gene, CDR1 is MNHEY and CDR2 is SMNVEV (reference sequence). The CDR3 nucleotides read TGTGCCAGCAGTTCTACTAGCGGGGGGGTAAATGAGCAGTTCTTC. This encodes CASSSTSGGVNEQFF.

The V call is TRBV7-9, the J call TRBJ2-7; D remains ambiguous. Deletions cut 4 bases from V and 6 bases from J, with 7 bases between. The CDR3 contains 11 residues. CDR1 is SEHNR, CDR2 FQNEAQ, per germline (reference sequence). The CDR3 reads CASSSTGEQYF. CDR3 coding DNA: TGTGCCAGCAGCTCCACTGGCGAGCAGTACTTC.

The rearrangement links TRBV6-5 to TRBJ2-3; the D gene is possibly TRBD2 (5 bases). Germline-derived CDR1 and CDR2 are MNHEY and SVGAGI. The CDR3 is 13 amino acids. V lost 8 bases and J 2 bases, leaving 11 bases between the germline ends. CDR3 bases: TGTGCCAGCCGGACGGGGAACACAGATACGCAGTATTTT. It is translated as CASRTGNTDTQYF.

This chain joins TRBV9 and TRBJ1-2; 8 bases are shared with TRBD1. Germline CDR1 SGDLS, CDR2 YYNGEE. Germline trimming cut 4 bases from V and 0 bases from J; bases unmatched to any gene: 5. The CDR3 has 15 residues. Here the CDR3 DNA reads TGTGCCAGCAGCACCGGGACAGGTTCTAACTATGGCTACACCTTC. Translated, it gives CASSTGTGSNYGYTF.

The chain has TRBV28 and TRBJ2-1, with 8 bases that match TRBD2. V lost 6 bases and J lost 3; bases outside the gene matches: 7. The CDR3 totals 15 residues. CDR1 and CDR2 (germline): MDHEN, SYDVKM. CDR3 in DNA: TGTGCCAGCAGGCCATCTAGCGGGTACTACAATGAGCAGTTCTTC. It is translated as CASRPSSGYYNEQFF.